This T cell receptor (beta chain) is from a study of memory CD4+ T cells and cytomegalovirus serostatus. Clones were read by immunoSEQ multiplex PCR, and TCRdb kept only the in-frame ones, dropping some. Of fewer than 75,000 clones in the sample, around 85% were seen once. Single viable CD3+CD4+CD8-CD45RO+ cells were sorted as the memory CD4+ T cells. Serostatus was set by detecting CMV pp150, pp28, p38, p52 IgG. In germline, CDR1 is LNHDA, CDR2 SQIVND (reference sequence). Trimming left V 1 base short and J 7 bases short, with 10 bases between. CDR3 length: 14 residues. The sample taken for sequencing was memory CD4+ T cells from blood. The chain recombines TRBV19 with TRBJ1-4, with D possibly being TRBD1 (5 bases). The sequence was collected from an adult in good health and CMV-seronegative. For the CDR3, the DNA is TGTGCCAGTAGTATAGGCAGGGCGGCTGAAAAACTGTTTTTT. This sequence encodes CASSIGRAAEKLFF.